Listed here are 19 T cell receptor beta chains from one sample, sequenced in a study of blood T cell repertoires in COVID-19. The data were produced by immunoSEQ multiplex PCR, yet TCRdb's version contains in-frame clones alone and is incomplete. The data show about 20,000 clones, 86% seen once. The sequenced material came from peripheral blood. The receptors originated from a human donor in a cohort sampled during active COVID-19.

The V gene is TRBV5-1, the J gene TRBJ2-7, with a possible D match to TRBD2 (5 bases). Germline V gene lookup returns CDR1 SGHRS and CDR2 YFSETQ. CDR3 size: 14 residues. V gave up 0 bases and J gave up 0 bases, with 7 bases separating them. As DNA, the CDR3 is TGCGCCAGCAGCTTGGGGGAGAACTCCTACGAGCAGTACTTC. Amino acid sequence: CASSLGENSYEQYF.

The chain joins TRBV5-1 to TRBJ2-2; D possibly corresponds to TRBD2 (6 bases). This CDR3 has 16 residues. Per germline, CDR1 SGHRS and CDR2 YFSETQ. The V gene lost 0 bases and the J gene lost 0 bases, with 9 bases spanning the gap. CDR3 amino acids: CASSLGRGPNTGELFF. CDR3 DNA sequence: TGCGCCAGCAGCTTGGGGCGGGGACCGAACACCGGGGAGCTGTTTTTT.

This CDR3 is CASSPQDRVDTEAFF. CDR3 nucleotides: TGTGCCAGCAGCCCCCAAGACAGGGTCGACACTGAAGCTTTCTTT. The chain couples TRBV9 to TRBJ1-1; TRBD1 matches at 7 bases. The ends lost 4 bases at V and 3 bases at J; junction bases unmatched: 9. The CDR3 sequence is 15 residues long. The germline CDR1 and CDR2 sequences are SGDLS and YYNGEE.

This clone turned up a few times. The chain employs TRBV19 and TRBJ1-5, with D possibly being TRBD1 (5 bases). The V end was cut by 3 bases, the J end by 2 bases, with 8 bases between. The CDR3 is 14 residues long. CDR1 and CDR2 (germline): LNHDA, SQIVND (reference sequence). CDR3 sequence (DNA): TGTGCCAGTAGTATGGGGCAGGGCAATCAGCCCCAGCATTTT. Protein: CASSMGQGNQPQHF.

The chain is built from TRBV6-5 and TRBJ1-5, with D possibly TRBD1 on 5 matching bases. The germline V gene has CDR1 MNHEY and CDR2 SVGAGI. V was clipped by 7 bases and J by 6 bases, with 10 bases between them. The CDR3 has 12 residues. CDR3 amino acids: CASNTGGQPQHF. CDR3 bases: TGTGCCAGCAACACGGGGGGTCAGCCCCAGCATTTT.

CDR3: CASNPTGDRAYEQYF. The CDR3, as DNA: TGTGCCAGCAACCCTACAGGGGATCGGGCCTACGAGCAGTACTTC. This chain connects TRBV6-5 to TRBJ2-7, with 7 nucleotides matching TRBD1. Germline values: CDR1 MNHEY, CDR2 SVGAGI. The CDR3 sequence is 15 residues long. The V and J ends lost 7 bases and 2 bases, in that order; junction bases with no gene match: 11.

The chain combines TRBV5-1 with TRBJ2-7, with 9 bases fitting TRBD1. Trimming removed 3 bases from V and 6 bases from J; junction bases left unmatched: 4. CDR3 length: 13 residues. Germline lookup yields CDR1 SGHRS and CDR2 YFSETQ. The CDR3 sequence is CASSYGQGSEQYF. The CDR3 bases are TGCGCCAGCAGCTACGGACAGGGGAGCGAGCAGTACTTC.

V is TRBV30 and J is TRBJ1-4; D is unclear. Germline CDR1 and CDR2: GTSNPN and SVGIG (reference sequence). V was pared by 6 bases and J by 2 bases, with 7 bases between. The CDR3 extends over 12 amino acids. The CDR3 here is CACPATNEKLFF. The CDR3 DNA sequence: TGTGCCTGTCCAGCGACTAATGAAAAACTGTTTTTT.

This chain connects TRBV3-1 (or the pseudogene TRBV3-2) to TRBJ2-1; unclear D gene. The germline CDR1 and CDR2 sequences are LGHDT and YNNKEL (reference sequence). The CDR3 is 15 residues long. Trimming took off 0 bases at V and 8 bases at J, with 14 bases between the two ends. The CDR3 DNA reads TGTGCCAGCAGCCAAGATTTCACCCGAAGAGATGAGCAGTTCTTC. This sequence encodes CASSQDFTRRDEQFF.

The J gene is TRBJ2-2, the V gene TRBV19; maybe TRBD1 (5 bases). CDR1 LNHDA and CDR2 SQIVND come from the germline V gene (reference sequence). V was pared by 5 bases and J by 0 bases, with 13 bases between. The CDR3 covers 16 residues. CDR3 protein: CASSFLGAANTGELFF. In DNA form, the CDR3 reads TGTGCCAGTAGTTTTTTAGGGGCCGCGAACACCGGGGAGCTGTTTTTT. The full variable domain, rest sourced from reference TRBV19 and TRBJ2-2, is DGGITQSPKYLFRKEGQNVTLSCEQNLNHDAMYWYRQDPGQGLRLIYYSQIVNDFQKGDIAEGYSVSREKKESFPLTVTSAQKNPTAFYLCASSFLGAANTGELFFGEGSRLTVL.

The genes are TRBV15 and TRBJ2-4, with 14 bases matching TRBD2. The CDR3 has 20 amino acids. The V gene's germline CDR1 is LNHNV and CDR2 YYDKDF (reference sequence). The V gene end was trimmed by 0 bases and the J gene end by 0 bases; junction bases not matched to a gene: 7. The CDR3, as DNA: TGTGCCACCAGCAGAGATCTAGGACTAGCGGGGGGTCTAGCCAAAAACATTCAGTACTTC. Translation gives CATSRDLGLAGGLAKNIQYF.

V gene TRBV2 combines with J gene TRBJ1-1; D uncertain. CDR3 length: 12 amino acids. CDR1 and CDR2 (germline): SNHLY, FYNNEI. V was clipped by 1 base and J by 11 bases, with 11 bases between them. The CDR3 protein is CASSEEPPRAFF. For the CDR3, the DNA is TGTGCCAGCAGTGAAGAACCACCTAGGGCTTTCTTT.

This clone was recorded once. This chain connects TRBV9 to TRBJ2-2; D perhaps matches TRBD1 (5 bases). This CDR3 spans 17 amino acids. Germline values: CDR1 SGDLS, CDR2 YYNGEE. Trimming stripped 4 bases from V and 0 bases from J, with 16 bases between. CDR3 DNA: TGTGCCAGCAGCTATCCCGAGGTACAGGCGAACACCGGGGAGCTGTTTTTT. This gives the protein CASSYPEVQANTGELFF.

The rearrangement links TRBV10-3 to TRBJ2-2; 7 bases line up with TRBD1. In germline, CDR1 is ENHRY, CDR2 SYGVKD. The CDR3 is 15 amino acids. The junction had 4 bases not matched to a gene; V was cut back by 5 bases and J by 1 base. The CDR3 bases are TGTGCCATCAGTACAACAGGGGTGAACACCGGGGAGCTGTTTTTT. Protein product: CAISTTGVNTGELFF.

V is TRBV2 and J is TRBJ1-5; 10 bases map to TRBD1. Trimming at V came to 5 bases and at J to 7 bases, leaving 8 bases not matched to a gene. Germline V lookup: CDR1 SNHLY, CDR2 FYNNEI. CDR3 length equals 15 residues. The CDR3 sequence: CASSPGTGVSQPQHF. The CDR3 nucleotides are TGTGCCAGCAGTCCCGGGACAGGGGTCTCCCAGCCCCAGCATTTT.

This rearrangement joins TRBV5-4 to TRBJ2-3; D possibly corresponds to TRBD1 (5 bases). There are 16 residues in the CDR3. Trimming cost V 0 bases and J 2 bases, with 13 bases left between them. Germline lookup yields CDR1 SGHNT and CDR2 YYREEE (reference sequence). Here the CDR3 reads CASSLDRPSSTDTQYF. CDR3 nucleotides: TGTGCCAGCAGCTTGGACAGGCCATCTTCCACAGATACGCAGTATTTT.

The chain links TRBV19 to TRBJ1-1; the D gene is possibly TRBD1 (5 bases). The CDR3 is made up of 15 amino acids. Per the germline V gene, CDR1 is LNHDA and CDR2 is SQIVND (reference sequence). Trimming shortened V by 6 bases and J by 8 bases, and 22 bases separated the two germline ends. The DNA for the CDR3 is TGTGCCAGTAGGGGTGGGGGACTGTCTTTTTCCGAAGCTTTCTTT. Protein product: CASRGGGLSFSEAFF.

This clone has only a few counts. The chain carries TRBV20-1 and TRBJ1-5; a weak D match, TRBD1 (5 bases). Per germline, CDR1 DFQATT and CDR2 SNEGSKA (reference sequence). The CDR3 has 15 residues. The V end lost 3 bases, the J end lost 1 base, and 13 bases lay between the germline ends. CDR3 DNA sequence: TGCAGTGCTAGTAGATGGGGCCAGAGCAATCAGCCCCAGCATTTT. This encodes CSASRWGQSNQPQHF.

J is TRBJ2-1 and V is TRBV5-1, with 11 bases lining up with TRBD2. V dropped 4 bases and J dropped 8; count of bases not matched to a gene: 5. Looked up from germline, CDR1 is SGHRS and CDR2 is YFSETQ. This CDR3 comprises 14 residues. The chain's CDR3 is CASSQKLAGDEQFF. The CDR3 DNA reads TGCGCCAGCAGCCAGAAACTAGCGGGAGATGAGCAGTTCTTC.